This entry lists 27 T cell receptor beta chains sequenced from one sample in a study of T cells after posttransplantation cyclophosphamide. Some clones are missing from TCRdb's copy, which holds only in-frame ones; the method was immunoSEQ multiplex PCR. The table shows 30,000 or so clones, with 80% to 90% occurring only once. The sample consisted of PBMCs. The receptor set was obtained from a middle-aged man.

The V call is TRBV6-5, the J call TRBJ1-5; D is possibly TRBD1 (6 bases). CDR3 length: 12 amino acids. Trimming stripped 2 bases from V and 9 bases from J, with 8 bases between. Germline V gene sequence: CDR1 MNHEY, CDR2 SVGAGI. The DNA of the CDR3 is TGTGCCAGCAGTTACGGCAGGGGGCCCCAGCATTTT. Its translation is CASSYGRGPQHF.

This clone was recorded a few times. The chain carries TRBV4-1 and TRBJ2-5, with 7 bases identical to TRBD2. V shed 2 bases and J 5 bases; nucleotides not matched to a gene: 17. In germline, CDR1 is MGHRA, CDR2 YSYEKL. The CDR3 has 18 amino acids. The CDR3 sequence: CASSQRMLGTTLSETQYF. The CDR3 region has the DNA TGCGCCAGCAGCCAAAGAATGCTCGGGACTACCCTTTCGGAGACCCAGTACTTC.

The V call is TRBV7-2, the J call TRBJ1-6; TRBD1 matches at 9 bases. Germline loops: CDR1 SGHTA, CDR2 FQGNSA. The CDR3 is made up of 15 amino acids. J lost 6 bases, V lost 3 bases, and 3 bases had no gene match. The CDR3 bases are TGTGCCAGCAGCTTGACGGGACAGGGTAATTCACCCCTCCACTTT. Translating it yields CASSLTGQGNSPLHF.

The rearrangement links TRBV9 to TRBJ2-6, with 9 bases that match TRBD1. Germline CDR1 and CDR2: SGDLS and YYNGEE. CDR3 length equals 14 residues. Trimming at V came to 4 bases and at J to 9 bases, leaving 5 bases not matched to a gene. CDR3 in DNA: TGTGCCAGCAGCTTACAGGACAGGGGCAACGTCCTGACTTTC. It is translated as CASSLQDRGNVLTF.

V gene TRBV13 combines with J gene TRBJ2-7; possible D gene TRBD1, 6 bases. Trimming took off 5 bases at V and 7 bases at J, with 18 bases between the two ends. This CDR3 has 14 amino acids. In germline, CDR1 is PRHDT, CDR2 FYEKMQ (reference sequence). CDR3: CASSPETGAREQYF. CDR3 in DNA: TGTGCCAGCAGCCCTGAGACAGGCGCCCGGGAGCAGTACTTC.

The genes are TRBV27 and TRBJ1-4; a weak D match, TRBD1 (5 bases). Deletions cut 5 bases from V and 3 bases from J, with 13 bases between. The CDR3 covers 15 residues. The germline V gene encodes CDR1 MNHEY and CDR2 SMNVEV (reference sequence). This CDR3 is CASSAGEHPNEKLFF. CDR3 bases: TGTGCCAGCAGTGCGGGGGAACACCCTAATGAAAAACTGTTTTTT.

The table lists this clone with a count of one. J is TRBJ1-4 and V is TRBV15, with D possibly TRBD1 on 5 matching bases. CDR1 is LNHNV, CDR2 YYDKDF, per germline (reference sequence). There are 14 residues in the CDR3. Deletions cut 4 bases from V and 7 bases from J, with 13 bases between. CDR3 sequence (DNA): TGTGCCACCAGCACGACAGTTACGGTTGAAAAACTGTTTTTT. Translating it yields CATSTTVTVEKLFF.

The chain carries TRBV5-1 and TRBJ2-1; 12 positions match TRBD2. The CDR3 runs 16 residues. Germline lookup yields CDR1 SGHRS and CDR2 YFSETQ. The V gene end was trimmed by 0 bases and the J gene end by 15 bases; junction bases not matched to a gene: 13. The CDR3 region has the DNA TGCGCCAGCAGCTTGGGACCCTGGACTAGCGGGACCATGTGGTTCTTC. This gives the protein CASSLGPWTSGTMWFF. Full variable domain (rest looked up from reference TRBV5-1 and TRBJ2-1): KAGVTQTPRYLIKTRGQQVTLSCSPISGHRSVSWYQQTPGQGLQFLFEYFSETQRNKGNFPGRFSGRQFSNSRSEMNVSTLELGDSALYLCASSLGPWTSGTMWFFGPGTRLTVL.

The chain joins TRBV28 to TRBJ2-1; D perhaps matches TRBD2 (7 bases). This CDR3 spans 14 amino acids. V was trimmed by 8 bases and J by 3 bases, leaving 14 bases between them. The germline V gene has CDR1 MDHEN and CDR2 SYDVKM. The CDR3 here is CASGGAGIYNEQFF. In DNA form, the CDR3 reads TGTGCCAGCGGGGGGGCAGGTATCTACAATGAGCAGTTCTTC.

This chain connects TRBV4-1 to TRBJ1-4, with 9 bases fitting TRBD1. Germline V gene lookup returns CDR1 MGHRA and CDR2 YSYEKL. V gave up 5 bases and J gave up 8 bases; unmatched junction bases: 9. The CDR3 sequence is 15 residues long. CDR3 loop: CASSIQGAGDEKLFF. DNA for the CDR3: TGCGCCAGCAGCATACAGGGGGCAGGTGACGAAAAACTGTTTTTT.

This chain joins TRBV6-5 and TRBJ2-2; tentative D call: TRBD2 (5 bases). CDR3 length: 14 amino acids. Germline lookup yields CDR1 MNHEY and CDR2 SVGAGI. V lost 4 bases, J lost 9 bases, and 15 bases lay in between. The DNA for the CDR3 is TGTGCCAGCAGTTTAAGGGAACCTAGCCGGGAGCTGTTTTTT. Amino acids: CASSLREPSRELFF.

The chain employs TRBV5-5 and TRBJ1-2, with a possible D match to TRBD1 (6 bases). CDR1 is SGHKS, CDR2 YYEKEE, per germline (reference sequence). The V end was cut by 0 bases, the J end by 7 bases, with 13 bases between. The CDR3 extends over 14 amino acids. The CDR3 protein is CASSLGPGEGGYTF. The CDR3 nucleotides read TGTGCCAGCAGCTTGGGTCCAGGGGAAGGTGGCTACACCTTC. Supplemented by reference TRBV5-5 and TRBJ1-2, the full variable domain reads DAGVTQSPTHLIKTRGQQVTLRCSPISGHKSVSWYQQVLGQGPQFIFQYYEKEERGRGNFPDRFSARQFPNYSSELNVNALLLGDSALYLCASSLGPGEGGYTFGSGTRLTVV.

CDR3 residues: CASSLVPGILGVNTEAFF. In DNA form, the CDR3 reads TGCGCCAGCAGCTTGGTGCCAGGGATTTTAGGCGTTAACACTGAAGCTTTCTTT. V usage is TRBV5-1 and J usage is TRBJ1-1; weak D call: TRBD1 (5 bases). Germline-derived CDR1 and CDR2 are SGHRS and YFSETQ. CDR3 length equals 18 residues. V lost 0 bases and J 2 bases, leaving 20 bases between the germline ends.

V gene TRBV2 combines with J gene TRBJ1-6, with 8 bases matching TRBD1. The CDR3 is made up of 15 amino acids. The J segment lost 9 bases and the V segment lost 4 bases, leaving 8 bases of the junction unmatched. Germline V gene sequence: CDR1 SNHLY, CDR2 FYNNEI. The chain's CDR3 is CASSVGQAGASPLHF. As DNA, the CDR3 is TGTGCCAGCAGTGTGGGACAGGCGGGGGCTTCACCCCTCCACTTT.

This sequence joins TRBV21-1 and TRBJ1-5; the DNA was not used to check the table's D call, TRBD1. TRBV21-1 corresponds to a pseudogene. The CDR3 covers 15 residues. The CDR3 spells CASTAIGRSNQPQHF. The CDR3 DNA is TGTGCCAGCACCGCTATTGGCAGGAGCAATCAGCCCCAGCATTTT.

This clone was counted only a few times. This chain joins TRBV9 and TRBJ1-2; no clear D. V lost 4 bases and J lost 6, with 16 bases in between. Germline CDR1 SGDLS, CDR2 YYNGEE. The CDR3 is made up of 14 amino acids. The CDR3 DNA reads as TGTGCCAGCAGCTCTGAAACCGGAGCAGATGGCTACACCTTC. Encoded protein: CASSSETGADGYTF. Full variable domain (rest looked up from reference TRBV9 and TRBJ1-2): DSGVTQTPKHLITATGQRVTLRCSPRSGDLSVYWYQQSLDQGLQFLIQYYNGEERAKGNILERFSAQQFPDLHSELNLSSLELGDSALYFCASSSETGADGYTFGSGTRLTVV.

The genes are TRBV9 and TRBJ2-3; TRBD2 matches at 9 bases. CDR3 length: 17 residues. Trimming removed 0 bases from V and 0 bases from J; junction bases left unmatched: 5. CDR1 and CDR2 from the germline V gene are SGDLS and YYNGEE. The CDR3 sequence is CASSVEGGGVSTDTQYF. In DNA, the CDR3 is TGTGCCAGCAGCGTAGAGGGCGGGGGGGTTAGCACAGATACGCAGTATTTT.

V and J are TRBV4-1 and TRBJ2-3; 8 nucleotides agree with TRBD2. The CDR3 has 12 amino acids. The germline V gene has CDR1 MGHRA and CDR2 YSYEKL. Germline trimming cut 4 bases from V and 11 bases from J; bases unmatched to any gene: 5. CDR3 sequence (DNA): TGCGCCAGCAGCCCCATAGCGGGAAAGCAGTATTTT. It encodes CASSPIAGKQYF.

The V gene is TRBV2, the J gene TRBJ1-4; D is unresolved. Germline-derived CDR1 and CDR2 are SNHLY and FYNNEI. V lost 6 bases, J lost 8 bases, and 7 bases lay in between. This CDR3 has 11 residues. For the CDR3, the DNA is TGTGCCAGCAGCGCAGAAGAAAAACTGTTTTTT. Protein product: CASSAEEKLFF.

This chain links TRBV4-3 with TRBJ1-1; D is ambiguous. There are 15 residues in the CDR3. V dropped 4 bases and J dropped 6 bases, with 18 bases sitting between them. Germline V gene data show CDR1 as LGHNA and CDR2 as YSLEER. In nucleotides, the CDR3 is TGCGCCAGCAGCCCGACGGGTTTGACCGCGGCTGAAGCTTTCTTT. Its protein is CASSPTGLTAAEAFF.

The chain has TRBV30 and TRBJ2-5; D not certain. V was cut by 2 bases and J by 5 bases, with 6 bases left in between. The CDR3 runs to 11 residues. From germline, CDR1 is GTSNPN and CDR2 SVGIG (reference sequence). CDR3 in amino acids: CAWSNSETQYF. The CDR3 coding sequence is TGTGCCTGGAGTAATTCGGAGACCCAGTACTTC.

This clone was seen a single time. This chain connects TRBV4-1 to TRBJ1-6; a weak D match, TRBD1 (6 bases). This CDR3 has 20 amino acids. Trimming cost V 1 base and J 2 bases, with 21 bases left between them. CDR1 is MGHRA and CDR2 is YSYEKL in the germline V gene. The CDR3 here is CASSQAPEFRAGAYNSPLHF. Written as DNA, the CDR3 is TGCGCCAGCAGCCAAGCCCCTGAGTTTCGCGCAGGGGCCTATAATTCACCCCTCCACTTT.

In this sample, this clone turned up once. The V call is TRBV5-1, the J call TRBJ2-5; 8 bases are shared with TRBD1. Losses at the gene ends were 4 bases for V and 4 bases for J; bases not matched to a gene: 9. CDR1 is SGHRS and CDR2 is YFSETQ in the germline V gene. CDR3 length: 15 amino acids. The CDR3 region is CASSRQGSEGETQYF. The CDR3 DNA reads as TGCGCCAGCAGCCGACAGGGGAGTGAAGGAGAGACCCAGTACTTC.

V gene TRBV18 combines with J gene TRBJ1-5, with TRBD1 matching over 7 bases. Germline-derived CDR1 and CDR2 are KGHSH and LQKENI. Losses at the gene ends were 6 bases for V and 1 base for J; bases not matched to a gene: 3. The CDR3 is made up of 14 amino acids. CDR3 coding DNA: TGTGCCAGCTCTCCAGGGGGGAGCAATCAGCCCCAGCATTTT. This sequence encodes CASSPGGSNQPQHF.

The chain is built from TRBV19 and TRBJ1-2, with TRBD1 identical over 8 bases. CDR3 size: 15 residues. The germline CDR1 and CDR2 sequences are LNHDA and SQIVND (reference sequence). Losses at the gene ends were 5 bases for V and 4 bases for J; bases not matched to a gene: 9. The DNA for the CDR3 is TGTGCCAGTAGTCCCCGGGACAGGAACCTCTATGGCTACACCTTC. Amino acid sequence: CASSPRDRNLYGYTF.

The chain couples TRBV10-3 to TRBJ2-7; 7 bases are shared with TRBD1. There are 13 residues in the CDR3. CDR1 and CDR2 from the germline V gene are ENHRY and SYGVKD. Trimming cost V 4 bases and J 5 bases; bases outside gene matches: 5. The CDR3 reads CAISARQGDEQYF. CDR3 DNA: TGTGCCATCAGTGCACGACAGGGCGACGAGCAGTACTTC.

CDR3 loop: CASSIPRGTEAFF. The CDR3 DNA follows: TGTGCCAGTAGTATCCCCAGGGGGACTGAAGCTTTCTTT. V usage is TRBV19 and J usage is TRBJ1-1; TRBD1 agrees at 7 bases. The CDR3 runs 13 residues. After removal of 3 bases from V and 5 bases from J, the junction contained 3 bases not matched to a gene. Germline assignment: CDR1 LNHDA and CDR2 SQIVND (reference sequence).